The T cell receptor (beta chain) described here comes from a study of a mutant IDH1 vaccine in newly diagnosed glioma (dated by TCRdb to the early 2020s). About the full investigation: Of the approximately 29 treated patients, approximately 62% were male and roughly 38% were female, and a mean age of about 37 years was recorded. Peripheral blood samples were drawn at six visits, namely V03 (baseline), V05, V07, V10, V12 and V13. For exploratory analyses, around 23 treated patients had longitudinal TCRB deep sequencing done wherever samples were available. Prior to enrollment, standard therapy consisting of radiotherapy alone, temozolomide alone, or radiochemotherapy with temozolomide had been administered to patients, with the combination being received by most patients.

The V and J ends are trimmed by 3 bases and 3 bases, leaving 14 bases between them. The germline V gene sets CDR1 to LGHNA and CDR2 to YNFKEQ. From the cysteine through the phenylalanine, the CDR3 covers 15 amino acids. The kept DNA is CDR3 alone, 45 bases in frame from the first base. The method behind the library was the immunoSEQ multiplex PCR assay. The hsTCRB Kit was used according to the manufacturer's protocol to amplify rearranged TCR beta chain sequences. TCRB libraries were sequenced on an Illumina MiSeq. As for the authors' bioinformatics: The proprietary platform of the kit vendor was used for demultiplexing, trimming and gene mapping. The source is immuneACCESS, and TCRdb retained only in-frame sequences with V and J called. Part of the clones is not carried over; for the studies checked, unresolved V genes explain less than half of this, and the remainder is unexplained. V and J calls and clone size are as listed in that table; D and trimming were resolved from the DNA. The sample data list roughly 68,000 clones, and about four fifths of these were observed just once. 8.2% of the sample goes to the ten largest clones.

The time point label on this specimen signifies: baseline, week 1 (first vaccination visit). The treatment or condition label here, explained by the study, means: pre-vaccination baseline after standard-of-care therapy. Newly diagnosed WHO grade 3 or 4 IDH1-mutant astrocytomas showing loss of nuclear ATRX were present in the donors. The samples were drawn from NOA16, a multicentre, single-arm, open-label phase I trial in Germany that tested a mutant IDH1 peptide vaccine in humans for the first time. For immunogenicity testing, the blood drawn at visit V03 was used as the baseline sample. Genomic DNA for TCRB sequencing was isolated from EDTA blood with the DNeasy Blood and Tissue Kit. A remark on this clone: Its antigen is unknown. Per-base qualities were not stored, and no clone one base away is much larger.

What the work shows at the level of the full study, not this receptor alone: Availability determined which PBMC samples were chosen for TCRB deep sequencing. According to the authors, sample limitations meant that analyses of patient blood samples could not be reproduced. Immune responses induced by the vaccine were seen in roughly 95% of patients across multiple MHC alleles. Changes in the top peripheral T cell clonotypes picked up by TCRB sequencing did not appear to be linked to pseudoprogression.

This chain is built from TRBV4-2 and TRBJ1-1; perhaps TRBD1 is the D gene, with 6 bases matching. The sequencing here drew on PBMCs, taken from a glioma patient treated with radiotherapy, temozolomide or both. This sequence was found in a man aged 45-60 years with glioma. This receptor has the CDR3 CASSQAGTTDTEAFF. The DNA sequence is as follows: TGTGCCAGCAGCCAGGCCGGGACAACGGACACTGAAGCTTTCTTT.